One and the same sample provided the 3 T cell receptor beta chains below, sequenced in a study of cytomegalovirus exposure and HLA in healthy donors. Amplification used 60 Vbeta primers and 13 Jbeta primers. The repertoire was sequenced with immunoSEQ multiplex PCR; TCRdb's copy has only in-frame clones and lacks some. The repertoire consists of roughly 61,000 clones, with approximately 80% occurring once and the leading ten covering less than 7%. The sequencing input was PBMCs. These receptors originate from a male donor in good health and CMV-seronegative.

This clone was found a few times. J is TRBJ1-1 and V is TRBV29-1; D possibly corresponds to TRBD1 (5 bases). V gave up 6 bases and J gave up 3 bases, with 11 bases separating them. The germline CDR1 and CDR2 sequences are SQVTM and ANQGSEA. The CDR3 is 12 amino acids. The CDR3 nucleotides are TGCAGCGTCCAGGGATTGGACACTGAAGCTTTCTTT. As protein: CSVQGLDTEAFF.

The chain employs TRBV5-1 and TRBJ1-2; D is possibly TRBD1 (6 bases). The CDR3 extends over 13 amino acids. Germline CDR1 is SGHRS and CDR2 is YFSETQ. V dropped 0 bases and J dropped 5 bases, with 8 bases sitting between them. The CDR3 here is CASSLAQGYGYTF. The CDR3 DNA is TGCGCCAGCAGCTTGGCACAGGGTTATGGCTACACCTTC.

The chain is built from TRBV19 and TRBJ2-5, with D unclear. The tail of the sequence fits TRBJ2-7 better, so the J call may be wrong. Germline values: CDR1 LNHDA, CDR2 SQIVND (reference sequence). The CDR3 loop spans 15 amino acids. CDR3 bases: TGTGCCAGTAGGTCCCCAAAGCAAGAAGCCTACGAGCAGTACTTC. Protein sequence: CASRSPKQEAYEQYF.